The 21 T cell receptor beta chains presented below share a single source sample, sequenced in a study of CD8+CD57+ T cells in acquired aplastic anemia. The template for TCR beta VDJ and CDR3 sequence profiling was genomic DNA. TCRdb used MiXCR to reprocess the reads, holding one entry per CDR3 protein. The sample yields about 160,000 distinct CDR3 sequences, roughly 48% seen once. Sequenced patients had shown CD8+CD57+ cell expansion by flow cytometry. The sequencing input was sorted CD4+, CD8+, or CD8+CD57+ T cells (not recorded which) from PBMCs. The receptors were sampled from a human donor with aplastic anemia.

The chain has TRBV19 and TRBJ2-2, with a tentative D call TRBD2 (6 bases). Germline V gene data show CDR1 as LNHDA and CDR2 as SQIVND (reference sequence). The CDR3 runs to 14 residues. Trimming left V 4 bases short and J 4 bases short, with 10 bases between. DNA for the CDR3: TGTGCCAGTAGTAATTTCGGGGGCACCGGGGAGCTGTTTTTT. Protein product: CASSNFGGTGELFF.

Notes on this clonotype: At one end, the junction sequence differs from germline, possibly due to a read error. The gene calls are TRBV9 and TRBJ1-4, with D unresolved. Germline V gene data show CDR1 as SGDLS and CDR2 as YYNGEE. This CDR3 is built from 15 residues. The CDR3 loop reads CASGRAVNTNERLFF. As DNA, the CDR3 is TGTGCCAGCGGGAGGGCAGTCAATACTAATGAAAGACTGTTTTTT.

The chain is built from TRBV20-1 and TRBJ2-1, with D perhaps assigned TRBD1 or TRBD2 (6 bases each). V was trimmed by 6 bases and J by 9 bases, leaving 9 bases between them. Per germline, CDR1 DFQATT and CDR2 SNEGSKA (reference sequence). The CDR3 runs to 10 residues. Here the CDR3 reads CSARGAEQFF. CDR3 bases: TGCAGTGCGAGGGGGGCTGAGCAGTTCTTC.

This clonotype was observed once. V usage is TRBV29-1 and J usage is TRBJ2-1; 9 bases are a match to TRBD1. Germline-derived CDR1 and CDR2 are SQVTM and ANQGSEA. V shed 6 bases and J 7 bases; nucleotides not matched to a gene: 7. This CDR3 is 13 amino acids long. CDR3 bases: TGCAGCGTCTCGTCGGGACAGGGAAATGAGCAGTTCTTC. Translation gives CSVSSGQGNEQFF.

This clonotype was detected a few times. V is TRBV11-3 and J is TRBJ1-1, with 7 bases lining up with TRBD1. The CDR3 is made up of 15 amino acids. Looked up from germline, CDR1 is SGHNT and CDR2 is YENEEA. The V segment lost 1 base and the J segment 3 bases; nucleotides outside the gene matches: 5. CDR3 sequence reads: CASSLGPGGYTEAFF. Here the CDR3 DNA reads TGTGCCAGCAGCTTAGGGCCAGGGGGATACACTGAAGCTTTCTTT.

The chain links TRBV25-1 to TRBJ1-2, with D possibly TRBD1 on 6 matching bases. The CDR3 is made up of 14 amino acids. The germline V and J ends were trimmed by 6 bases and 2 bases, with 13 bases remaining between them. The germline CDR1 and CDR2 sequences are MGHDK and SYGVNS. The CDR3 bases are TGTGCCAGCAGCGATATCGACAGGAACTATGGCTACACCTTC. Residues: CASSDIDRNYGYTF.

This clonotype was seen repeatedly, ten times or more. The J gene is TRBJ2-3, the V gene TRBV7-9; 12 bases map to TRBD2. Germline values: CDR1 SEHNR, CDR2 FQNEAQ (reference sequence). After removal of 4 bases from V and 5 bases from J, the junction contained 10 bases not matched to a gene. The CDR3 covers 17 residues. CDR3 sequence: CASSSDFRGLAGDTQYF. The CDR3 nucleotides are TGTGCCAGCAGCTCGGATTTTCGGGGACTAGCGGGAGATACGCAGTATTTT.

Many counts were recorded for this clonotype. The chain uses TRBV19 and TRBJ1-5; D unresolved. The CDR3 contains 15 residues. V was cut by 9 bases and J by 1 base, with 16 bases left in between. Germline-derived CDR1 and CDR2 are LNHDA and SQIVND (reference sequence). In DNA form, the CDR3 reads TGTGCCAGCCTCTTCCGAAAGGACAGCAATCAGCCCCAGCATTTT. Translated: CASLFRKDSNQPQHF.

This clonotype has ten or more counts. The chain is built from TRBV30 and TRBJ2-1; 7 bases are a match to TRBD1. Per the germline V gene, CDR1 is GTSNPN and CDR2 is SVGIG (reference sequence). Losses at the gene ends were 1 base for V and 0 bases for J; bases not matched to a gene: 6. CDR3 length equals 16 residues. DNA for the CDR3: TGTGCCTGGAGTGGTCGACAGGGCCCCTCCTACAATGAGCAGTTCTTC. Translated: CAWSGRQGPSYNEQFF.

This clonotype came up once. This sequence joins TRBV18 and TRBJ2-7, with 11 positions matching TRBD2. The CDR3 consists of 14 residues. Germline V CDR1 and CDR2: KGHSH, LQKENI. J gave up 6 bases and V 3 bases, and 4 bases lay outside the gene matches. CDR3 in amino acids: CASSPIGTSGEQYF. CDR3 sequence (DNA): TGTGCCAGCTCACCTATAGGGACTAGCGGCGAGCAGTACTTC.

The chain combines TRBV2 with TRBJ1-2; D is uncertain. This CDR3 spans 14 amino acids. CDR1 and CDR2 from the germline V gene are SNHLY and FYNNEI. V was trimmed by 4 bases and J by 0 bases, leaving 9 bases between them. The chain's CDR3 is CASSVLQTNYGYTF. CDR3 bases: TGTGCCAGCAGTGTATTACAGACTAACTATGGCTACACCTTC.

In its sample, this clonotype was seen a few times. The chain recombines TRBV30 with TRBJ1-6, with D unclear. Germline V gene data show CDR1 as GTSNPN and CDR2 as SVGIG (reference sequence). The CDR3 sequence is 15 residues long. V was cut by 0 bases and J by 0 bases, with 6 bases left in between. Written as DNA, the CDR3 is TGTGCCTGGAGTGTCCCGAGCTCCTATAATTCACCCCTCCACTTT. Protein product: CAWSVPSSYNSPLHF. Complete variable domain (other parts from reference TRBV30 and TRBJ1-6): SQTIHQWPATLVQPVGSPLSLECTVEGTSNPNLYWYRQAAGRGLQLLFYSVGIGQISSEVPQNLSASRPQDRQFILSSKKLLLSDSGFYLCAWSVPSSYNSPLHFGNGTRLTVT.

This clonotype was picked up many times. This sequence joins TRBV19 and TRBJ1-1; weak D call: TRBD1 (5 bases). The CDR3 covers 15 residues. Looked up from germline, CDR1 is LNHDA and CDR2 is SQIVND (reference sequence). V shed 1 base and J shed 2 bases, with 11 bases lying between them. Here the CDR3 reads CASSIARQTNTEAFF. In DNA, the CDR3 is TGTGCCAGTAGTATAGCCAGACAGACTAACACTGAAGCTTTCTTT.

The gene calls are TRBV28 and TRBJ2-5; TRBD1 aligns across 7 bases. The CDR3 loop spans 15 amino acids. The trim removed 6 bases at V and 5 bases at J, leaving 12 bases unmatched. Germline loops: CDR1 MDHEN, CDR2 SYDVKM. The CDR3 DNA reads as TGTGCCAGCAGCTCTCTACAGGGGCTCCTTGAGACCCAGTACTTC. Amino acids: CASSSLQGLLETQYF.

This clonotype was counted at least ten times. The chain has TRBV24-1 and TRBJ2-3, with D hard to call. The V end was cut by 7 bases, the J end by 1 base, with 14 bases between. The germline CDR1 and CDR2 sequences are KGHDR and SFDVKD. The CDR3 covers 15 residues. CDR3 protein: CATSDPSPGTDTQYF. The CDR3 region has the DNA TGTGCCACCAGCGACCCCTCGCCGGGCACAGATACGCAGTATTTT.

This sequence joins TRBV7-3 and TRBJ2-7; D is undetermined. Deletions cut 5 bases from V and 4 bases from J, with 18 bases between. Germline V lookup: CDR1 SGHTA, CDR2 FQGTGA. The CDR3 loop spans 15 amino acids. CDR3 residues: CASSTRTILGYEQYF. The CDR3, as DNA: TGTGCCAGCAGCACCCGGACCATCTTGGGGTACGAGCAGTACTTC.

The rearrangement joins TRBV24-1 to TRBJ2-1, with 15 bases aligning to TRBD2. This CDR3 comprises 17 residues. V was pared by 5 bases and J by 6 bases, with 7 bases of the junction left unmatched. Germline loops: CDR1 KGHDR, CDR2 SFDVKD. In nucleotides, the CDR3 is TGTGCCACCAGTGGCGGAGGGACTAGCGGGAGGTTCAATGAGCAGTTCTTC. It yields the protein CATSGGGTSGRFNEQFF.

Comments on this clonotype: At one end, the junction sequence differs from germline, possibly due to a read error. The chain has TRBV5-1 and TRBJ2-7; D remains ambiguous. This CDR3 spans 13 amino acids. CDR1 and CDR2 from the germline V gene are SGHRS and YFSETQ. DNA for the CDR3: TGTGCCAGCAGTATAAGAGCTTACTACGAGCAGTACTTC. It codes for CASSIRAYYEQYF. Variable domain in full (rest from reference TRBV5-1 and TRBJ2-7): KAGVTQTPRYLIKTRGQQVTLSCSPISGHRSVSWYQQTPGQGLQFLFEYFSETQRNKGNFPGRFSGRQFSNSRSEMNVSTLELGDSALYLCASSIRAYYEQYFGPGTRLTVT.

This clonotype occurred many times. This sequence joins TRBV9 and TRBJ2-3; D is unresolved. Looked up from germline, CDR1 is SGDLS and CDR2 is YYNGEE. CDR3 size: 12 residues. V lost 4 bases and J 1 base, leaving 4 bases between the germline ends. CDR3 protein: CASSLGTDTQYF. In DNA form, the CDR3 reads TGTGCCAGCAGCTTGGGCACAGATACGCAGTATTTT.

This clonotype was observed a few times. V gene TRBV5-4 combines with J gene TRBJ2-3; 10 positions agree with TRBD1. The CDR3 has 17 amino acids. V lost 0 bases, J lost 1 base, and 5 bases stayed unmatched. The germline CDR1 and CDR2 sequences are SGHNT and YYREEE (reference sequence). Written as DNA, the CDR3 is TGTGCCAGCAGCTTGGCCAACGGACAGGGGGGCACAGATACGCAGTATTTT. Protein product: CASSLANGQGGTDTQYF.

In this sample, this clonotype turned up many times. V gene TRBV20-1 combines with J gene TRBJ1-6, with D perhaps TRBD1 (6 bases). Looked up from germline, CDR1 is DFQATT and CDR2 is SNEGSKA (reference sequence). CDR3 length equals 12 residues. Trimming stripped 5 bases from V and 8 bases from J, with 10 bases between. The CDR3, as DNA: TGCAGTGCTTGGACAGTCGATTCACCCCTCCACTTT. Translated: CSAWTVDSPLHF.